One and the same sample provided the 26 T cell receptor beta chains below, sequenced in a study of blood T cells in healthy people across ages. For the second PCR, which ran for about 6 to 11 cycles, a sample-barcoded 5' primer and a J-beta primer mix were used. TCRdb re-derived calls from the 5' RACE reads in MiXCR, one entry per CDR3 protein. The repertoire holds some 710,000 distinct CDR3 sequences, with less than 60% as singletons. The sequencing sample was made of blood. These receptors came from a man older than 75 in good health.

This clonotype was detected only a few times. The CDR3 DNA reads as TGCAGTGCTAGTAGGAACGCGAACACCGGGGAGCTGTTTTTT. This sequence encodes CSASRNANTGELFF. V gene TRBV20-1 combines with J gene TRBJ2-2; no definite D call. Trimming cost V 3 bases and J 0 bases, with 8 bases left between them. The CDR3 is 14 amino acids. Germline V gene data show CDR1 as DFQATT and CDR2 as SNEGSKA (reference sequence).

This sequence joins TRBV3-1 and TRBJ2-7; 8 bases match TRBD1. The J call may be in error: the DNA end matches TRBJ2-5 better. Germline assignment: CDR1 LGHDT and CDR2 YNNKEL (reference sequence). The length of the CDR3 is 14 residues. This CDR3 reads CASSRDRWGETQYF. The CDR3 DNA reads as TGTGCCAGCAGTCGGGACAGGTGGGGGGAGACCCAGTACTTC.

The table lists this clonotype with many counts. The gene calls are TRBV7-3 and TRBJ2-1, with D possibly being TRBD1 or TRBD2 (5 bases each). CDR3 size: 15 residues. V was trimmed by 0 bases and J by 2 bases, leaving 8 bases between them. Per the germline V gene, CDR1 is SGHTA and CDR2 is FQGTGA. In DNA, the CDR3 is TGTGCCAGCAGCTTAACCGGGGCCACCTACAATGAGCAGTTCTTC. Translation: CASSLTGATYNEQFF.

This clonotype has a handful of counts. CDR3 loop: CSGGTSMQFF. The CDR3 DNA follows: TGCAGCGGGGGGACTAGCATGCAGTTCTTC. The gene calls are TRBV29-1 and TRBJ2-1; 9 bases line up with TRBD2. The CDR3 extends over 10 amino acids. V shed 7 bases, J shed 12 bases, and the junction held 4 bases outside the gene matches. CDR1 SQVTM and CDR2 ANQGSEA come from the germline V gene.

This chain joins TRBV14 and TRBJ1-1; D may be TRBD1 (6 bases). Germline V gene sequence: CDR1 SGHDN, CDR2 FVKESK. V was trimmed by 3 bases and J by 3 bases, leaving 11 bases between them. CDR3 size: 14 residues. CDR3 sequence: CASSQIGGYTEAFF. The CDR3 region has the DNA TGTGCCAGCAGCCAGATAGGGGGTTACACTGAAGCTTTCTTT.

Written as DNA, the CDR3 is TGCGCCAGCAGGCAGGGGGAGAACGAGCAGTACTTC. It yields the protein CASRQGENEQYF. The chain uses TRBV5-1 and TRBJ2-7; 7 bases fit TRBD1. The CDR3 has 12 residues. CDR1 is SGHRS and CDR2 is YFSETQ in the germline V gene. V dropped 5 bases and J dropped 5; count of bases not matched to a gene: 4.

As for this clonotype: Germline is not matched at one junction end, which may reflect a read error. V usage is TRBV20-1 and J usage is TRBJ1-5, with TRBD1 matching 9 bases. CDR3 length equals 14 residues. CDR1 is DFQATT, CDR2 SNEGSKA, per germline (reference sequence). The CDR3 DNA sequence: TGCGGTGCTCGGACAGGGGTTAGCAATCAGCCCCAGCATTTT. It encodes CGARTGVSNQPQHF.

The sample holds a few counts of this clonotype. The rearrangement uses TRBV12-3 or TRBV12-4 and TRBJ1-5, with TRBD1 as a possible D gene (5 bases). CDR3 length equals 13 residues. The V end was cut by 6 bases, the J end by 6 bases, with 12 bases between. The DNA for the CDR3 is TGTGCCAGCAGGGTAGGGGCAGGTCAGCCCCAGCATTTT. Amino acids: CASRVGAGQPQHF.

The V gene is TRBV6-5, the J gene TRBJ2-3; 11 bases are shared with TRBD2. The CDR3 loop spans 18 amino acids. Unmatched junction bases numbered 10, after V lost 2 bases and J lost 3 bases. Germline CDR1 and CDR2: MNHEY and SVGAGI. The CDR3 loop reads CASSYHAVAGGPTDTQYF. As DNA, the CDR3 is TGTGCCAGCAGTTACCACGCGGTAGCGGGAGGGCCGACAGATACGCAGTATTTT.

This clonotype has a handful of counts. One base away lies a much larger clone, so this may be a sequencing read error. The CDR3 protein is CASSRTQGAYYEQYF. The CDR3 region has the DNA TGTGCCAGTAGTAGAACACAGGGGGCCTACTACGAGCAGTACTTC. The V and J genes are TRBV19 and TRBJ2-7; 9 nucleotides line up with TRBD1. Trimming at V came to 4 bases and at J to 3 bases, leaving 7 bases not matched to a gene. Germline CDR1 LNHDA, CDR2 SQIVND (reference sequence). The CDR3 runs to 15 residues.

This clonotype has at least ten counts. The J gene is TRBJ2-7, the V gene TRBV4-3; 10 positions agree with TRBD2. V gave up 5 bases and J gave up 3 bases; unmatched junction bases: 7. From germline, CDR1 is LGHNA and CDR2 YSLEER. This CDR3 region has 15 residues. The chain's CDR3 is CASSFGLAEGYEQYF. CDR3 sequence (DNA): TGCGCCAGCAGCTTCGGACTAGCGGAGGGCTACGAGCAGTACTTC.

The rearrangement joins TRBV20-1 to TRBJ2-3; a possible D gene is TRBD1 (6 bases). The CDR3 sequence is 16 residues long. V lost 3 bases to trimming and J lost 9 bases, with 25 bases between them. Germline-derived CDR1 and CDR2 are DFQATT and SNEGSKA (reference sequence). CDR3 in amino acids: CSASRRGTRPLGTQYF. CDR3 nucleotides: TGCAGTGCTAGCCGAAGGGGGACCAGACCTTTAGGGACGCAGTATTTT.

This clonotype was picked up a small number of times. This chain uses TRBV13 with TRBJ2-7, with D possibly being TRBD2 (6 bases). The CDR3 sequence is 15 residues long. V was pared by 5 bases and J by 0 bases, with 14 bases between. CDR1 is PRHDT, CDR2 FYEKMQ, per germline (reference sequence). The CDR3 bases are TGTGCCAGCAGCCGGAGGGGCGGAAGCTCCTACGAGCAGTACTTC. Its translation: CASSRRGGSSYEQYF.

The rearrangement links TRBV27 to TRBJ2-7, with D maybe TRBD1 (6 bases). Germline V lookup: CDR1 MNHEY, CDR2 SMNVEV (reference sequence). V gave up 6 bases and J gave up 4 bases, with 16 bases separating them. The CDR3 runs 14 residues. The CDR3 is CASSSDRRPYEQYF. The CDR3 DNA reads TGTGCCAGCAGCTCCGACAGGAGGCCTTACGAGCAGTACTTC.

The chain combines TRBV12-3 or TRBV12-4 with TRBJ2-3; 7 bases align to TRBD2. This CDR3 is built from 15 residues. J was trimmed by 4 bases and V by 7 bases; bases with no gene match: 11. The CDR3 DNA sequence: TGTGCCAGCACCCTCTCCCGCGGGAGTGCAGATACGCAGTATTTT. Translation gives CASTLSRGSADTQYF.

This clonotype was seen more than once but under ten times. The chain employs TRBV18 and TRBJ2-7; 7 nucleotides match TRBD1. The CDR3 is 14 amino acids. The ends lost 1 base at V and 4 bases at J; junction bases unmatched: 4. Germline V CDR1 and CDR2: KGHSH, LQKENI. CDR3 sequence: CASSPQGQSYEQYF. The CDR3 coding sequence is TGTGCCAGCTCACCACAGGGACAGAGTTACGAGCAGTACTTC.

This rearrangement joins TRBV9 to TRBJ2-1; D might be TRBD1 (6 bases). Germline assignment: CDR1 SGDLS and CDR2 YYNGEE. The CDR3 extends over 16 amino acids. The V and J ends lost 3 bases and 1 base respectively, with 14 bases between them. The CDR3 coding sequence is TGTGCCAGCAGCGAACAGGGAATAGGGTCCTACAATGAGCAGTTCTTC. The encoded protein is CASSEQGIGSYNEQFF.

The chain employs TRBV7-2 and TRBJ2-3; a possible D gene is TRBD2 (5 bases). The germline V and J ends were trimmed by 0 bases and 2 bases, with 18 bases remaining between them. Germline V CDR1 and CDR2: SGHTA, FQGNSA. The CDR3 has 18 amino acids. This chain's CDR3 is CASSLATNPLGSTDTQYF. CDR3 DNA sequence: TGTGCCAGCAGCTTAGCGACTAATCCTTTGGGGTCCACAGATACGCAGTATTTT.

This chain links TRBV20-1 with TRBJ1-6; no firm D call. Germline CDR1 and CDR2: DFQATT and SNEGSKA (reference sequence). Trimming shortened V by 6 bases and J by 13 bases, and 16 bases separated the two germline ends. The CDR3 is made up of 12 amino acids. The chain's CDR3 is CSAIQTANPLHF. For the CDR3, the DNA is TGCAGTGCAATCCAGACGGCTAATCCCCTCCACTTT.

V and J are TRBV3-1 and TRBJ1-4; TRBD1 matches 7 bases. The CDR3 is made up of 15 amino acids. Germline V gene lookup returns CDR1 LGHDT and CDR2 YNNKEL (reference sequence). The ends lost 5 bases at V and 0 bases at J; junction bases unmatched: 3. The DNA of the CDR3 is TGTGCCAGCAGCTGGGGACAGCCAACTAATGAAAAACTGTTTTTT. Protein sequence: CASSWGQPTNEKLFF. The complete variable domain, with remaining parts taken from reference TRBV3-1 and TRBJ1-4, reads DTAVSQTPKYLVTQMGNDKSIKCEQNLGHDTMYWYKQDSKKFLKIMFSYNNKELIINETVPNRFSPKSPDKAHLNLHINSLELGDSAVYFCASSWGQPTNEKLFFGSGTQLSVL.

This clonotype has a count of ten or more. V gene TRBV7-2 combines with J gene TRBJ2-1; D unclear. The V end was cut by 1 base, the J end by 9 bases, with 7 bases between. Germline values: CDR1 SGHTA, CDR2 FQGNSA. There are 12 residues in the CDR3. The CDR3 coding sequence is TGTGCCAGCAGCTTAGATTGGCGTGAGCAGTTCTTC. This sequence encodes CASSLDWREQFF.

This clonotype was seen a handful of times. The gene calls are TRBV15 and TRBJ1-1; 9 bases match TRBD1. J gave up 8 bases and V 6 bases, and 10 bases lay outside the gene matches. The CDR3 extends over 14 amino acids. CDR1 and CDR2 from the germline V gene are LNHNV and YYDKDF (reference sequence). CDR3 residues: CATRNRTGVGEAFF. The DNA of the CDR3 is TGTGCCACCAGGAATCGGACAGGGGTGGGGGAAGCTTTCTTT.

The rearrangement joins TRBV6-5 to TRBJ1-2, with TRBD1 identical over 7 bases. Looked up from germline, CDR1 is MNHEY and CDR2 is SVGAGI. The CDR3 length is 15 residues. V shed 4 bases, J shed 6 bases, and the junction held 11 bases outside the gene matches. This CDR3 is CASSLEPGQAHGYTF. As DNA, the CDR3 is TGTGCCAGCAGTTTGGAGCCCGGACAGGCGCATGGCTACACCTTC.

The genes are TRBV11-1 and TRBJ2-6, with D tentatively TRBD2 (5 bases). Germline values: CDR1 SGHAT, CDR2 FQDESV (reference sequence). With 2 bases removed from V and 0 bases from J, the gap between germline ends came to 17 bases. This CDR3 comprises 19 residues. CDR3 nucleotide sequence: TGTGCCAGCAGCTTATATCCCCCCGGTGGAGGCTCTGGGGCCAACGTCCTGACTTTC. The encoded protein is CASSLYPPGGGSGANVLTF.

This clonotype has more than one count but fewer than ten. The chain recombines TRBV6-6 with TRBJ1-4; possibly TRBD1 for D (5 bases). V lost 4 bases and J 13 bases, leaving 10 bases between the germline ends. Looked up from germline, CDR1 is MNHNY and CDR2 is SVGAGI (reference sequence). The CDR3 is made up of 11 amino acids. The CDR3 DNA reads TGTGCCAGCAGTTTGGGACCGAGACTGTTTTTT. Translating gives CASSLGPRLFF.

The chain carries TRBV20-1 and TRBJ2-3, with TRBD2 matching over 9 bases. The CDR3 spans 13 residues. Germline V CDR1 and CDR2: DFQATT, SNEGSKA (reference sequence). The junction had 10 bases not matched to a gene; V was cut back by 8 bases and J by 7 bases. In DNA, the CDR3 is TGCAGTCTGAGCGGGAGGTTAGCAAATACGCAGTATTTT. It translates to CSLSGRLANTQYF.